This T cell receptor beta chain was found in a study of T-cell reconstitution after alpha-beta-depleted transplantation in children. Germline V lookup: CDR1 LGHNA, CDR2 YSLEER. CDR3 length: 14 residues. The V end lost 0 bases, the J end lost 4 bases, and 9 bases lay between the germline ends. Unique molecular identifiers were incorporated during preparation of the TCRbeta library. TCRdb reanalysed the PCR reads using MiXCR and keeps one entry per CDR3 protein. The data contain about 600,000 distinct CDR3 sequences, approximately 10% of them singletons. This specimen was PBMCs from the stem cell graft donor, taken from the stem cell graft. The genes are TRBV4-3 and TRBJ2-5; maybe TRBD1 (5 bases). The sequence was obtained from a human donor who donated a stem cell graft to a child with acute myeloid leukemia. Written as DNA, the CDR3 is TGCGCCAGCAGCCAAGACAGGGTAGGAGAGACCCAGTACTTC. It is translated as CASSQDRVGETQYF.